A selection of T cell receptor beta chains follows, all from one sample in a study of blood T cells in healthy people across ages. TCRdb passed the 5' RACE reads through MiXCR, listing each CDR3 protein once. The data hold approximately 900,000 distinct CDR3 sequences, with 25% to 30% observed a single time. This sample was shared with a second study, whose subject was T cells of mothers and their children.

Sequencing was carried out using blood. All receptors derive from a woman aged 40 to 50 in good health. The CDR3 runs from the conserved cysteine through the conserved F or W. A D gene is named only where the DNA matches it firmly. Clone size, where shown, is once, few, many, or a class for clones that have expanded.

size,D,J,V,CDR3
many,.,TRBJ1-2,TRBV12-3/TRBV12-4,CASSRQTTNYGYTF
.,TRBD2,TRBJ2-5,TRBV12-3/TRBV12-4,CASNLGRVGETQYF
.,.,.,TRBV6-6,CASKQGTYEQYF
.,.,TRBJ2-3,TRBV12-3/TRBV12-4,CASSPTRRTDTQYF
.,.,TRBJ2-5,TRBV29-1,CSVMGVETQYF
.,TRBD1,TRBJ2-1,TRBV5-1,CASNRGRGNEQFF
.,.,TRBJ2-1,TRBV27,CASSLDFGGQVYNEQFF
many,.,TRBJ2-5,TRBV20-1,CSAREANTQYF
.,.,TRBJ1-1,TRBV11-1,CASSPPVRIKAFF
many,.,TRBJ2-3,TRBV9,CASSVEGSTDTQYF
.,TRBD2,TRBJ2-3,TRBV20-1,CSARLAGADTQYF
many,TRBD2,TRBJ2-7,TRBV29-1,CSVVGGGVSYEQYF
.,.,TRBJ1-1,TRBV28,CASSSDTVNTEAFF
.,TRBD1,TRBJ2-4,TRBV5-5,CASSSETGVIKNEQYF
.,.,TRBJ1-4,TRBV7-2,CASSQGSPHEKLFF
.,.,TRBJ1-2,TRBV27,CASSVNPSRIYGCTF
.,.,TRBJ1-1,TRBV7-2,CASSLAGGPEAFF
.,.,TRBJ1-6,TRBV4-1,CASSQGGTNNSPLHF
few,TRBD1,TRBJ1-2,TRBV7-2,CASSWDSYYGYTF
.,.,TRBJ2-7,TRBV5-1,CASRRGVDEQYF
many,TRBD1,TRBJ2-7,TRBV20-1,CSARDSGQGSYEQYF
.,TRBD1,TRBJ1-2,TRBV6-6,CASSPTEGAGGYTF
.,TRBD2,TRBJ2-3,TRBV10-3,CAIRTSGQGDTQYF
few,.,TRBJ1-1,TRBV20-1,CGCLGLNTEAFF
.,TRBD1,TRBJ2-1,TRBV13,CASSSQTGAQLNEQFF
.,.,TRBJ1-2,TRBV9,CAGSGDIYGYTF
.,.,TRBJ2-2,TRBV6-2/TRBV6-3,CASSYQYTGELFF
.,TRBD1,TRBJ2-7,TRBV18,CASSPRQGAAPTYEQYF
.,.,TRBJ2-5,TRBV15,CTTSVKGHEQYF
few,.,TRBJ1-2,TRBV5-5,CASSPGDNLNYGYTF
.,.,TRBJ1-5,TRBV4-3,CASSQDIWQPQHF
few,TRBD2,TRBJ2-5,TRBV7-2,CASSLEIAGGQETQYF
.,.,TRBJ1-1,TRBV24-1,CATSDGREAFF
.,.,TRBJ1-1,TRBV7-3,CASSLGNENTEAFF
.,TRBD1,TRBJ1-1,TRBV19,CASGDRGSSEAFF
once,.,TRBJ2-5,TRBV7-9,CASSLVERPYGQYF
.,.,TRBJ1-6,TRBV5-1,CASSLQGMNSPLHF
few,.,TRBJ1-2,TRBV20-1,CSAADRQCYGYTF
.,.,TRBJ2-1,TRBV4-2,CASSQDPREQFF
.,.,TRBJ2-7,TRBV29-1,CSAGGGGDSYEQYF
.,TRBD1,TRBJ2-7,TRBV27,CASSLYRDRGPYEQYF
.,TRBD1,TRBJ2-1,TRBV4-1,CASSQGRFGTGGFEQFF
.,.,TRBJ1-2,TRBV3-1,CASSRLEGLNYGYTF
.,TRBD1,TRBJ1-1,TRBV20-1,CSAREQGEAEAFF
few,.,TRBJ2-1,TRBV19,CASSMSGMDEQFF
few,TRBD2,TRBJ2-2,TRBV20-1,CSASPYPGGTGELFF
many,.,TRBJ2-5,TRBV6-2/TRBV6-3,CASSYPQGQETQYF
many,TRBD2,TRBJ2-7,TRBV28,CASTPTSEGSYEQYF
many,TRBD1,TRBJ2-7,TRBV12-5,CASGYPGQGISYEQYF
many,.,TRBJ2-7,TRBV6-5,CASSYSLGQGREQYF
few,.,TRBJ1-1,TRBV7-2,CASSLRGANTEAFF
few,.,TRBJ2-7,TRBV4-3,CASSQYGQGGYEQYF
.,.,TRBJ2-1,TRBV11-2,CASSDRYSGNEQFF